Here is one T cell receptor beta chain with its context. This CDR3 is built from 15 residues. The V end lost 4 bases, the J end lost 0 bases, and 13 bases lay between the germline ends. Germline assignment: CDR1 KGHSH and CDR2 LQKENI. This sample is part of a study of blood T cell repertoires in COVID-19. Study-wide background: Material from acute and convalescent COVID-19 was sourced from the United States, Italy and Spain. T cells, B-cell-depleted T cells, or PBMCs provided the cDNA or gDNA that served as material.

Original processing notes: Estimation of nucleated cell counts relied on the amplification of reference gene primers. The assay was immunoSEQ multiplex PCR, and TCRdb's table has in-frame clones only and misses some. The V and J calls and clone size come from that table; D and trimming were worked out from the DNA. The sample has 250,000 or so clones; 86% are singletons. This chain uses TRBV18 with TRBJ2-7; D is perhaps TRBD1 (6 bases). Sequenced material: peripheral blood. The receptor comes from a man aged 55 to 69 with acute or convalescent COVID-19. The CDR3 loop reads CASSQETGSSYEQYF. DNA for the CDR3: TGTGCCAGCTCACAGGAAACAGGGAGCTCCTACGAGCAGTACTTC.